This record covers a single T cell receptor (beta chain). The data were obtained in a study of T cells expressing NK-cell markers. Germline V gene lookup returns CDR1 KGHSH and CDR2 LQKENI. This CDR3 contains 16 residues. Beta-chain TCR cDNA was generated via 5'RACE template switching with UMIs. TCRdb reworked the 5' RACE reads into one entry per CDR3 protein, no DNA. Its table records roughly 390,000 distinct CDR3 sequences. The TCR was taken from a man between 18 and 69 years old in good health. What was sequenced was blood T cells: a sorted CD56 or NKG2C T cell subset, CD4+ or CD8+ T cells, or bulk PBMC T cells (not recorded which). The V gene is TRBV18, the J gene TRBJ2-3. This CDR3 is CASSPQGVRDTDTQYF.